These 15 T cell receptor beta chains share one sample of origin, sequenced in a study of cytomegalovirus exposure and HLA in healthy donors. Primers for the PCR totalled 60 Vbeta and 13 Jbeta. Only in-frame clones appear in the TCRdb table, and some are missing; sequencing was by immunoSEQ multiplex PCR. Listed are about 91,000 clones; around 3.4% falls within the top ten. Sequences were obtained from PBMCs. Receptors originate from a young woman in good health and CMV-seronegative.

The chain has TRBV7-9 and TRBJ1-5; maybe TRBD1 (5 bases). This CDR3 contains 14 residues. Per the germline V gene, CDR1 is SEHNR and CDR2 is FQNEAQ (reference sequence). The V and J ends lost 5 bases and 0 bases respectively, with 8 bases between them. The CDR3 reads CASSPQDSNQPQHF. Written as DNA, the CDR3 is TGTGCCAGCAGCCCACAGGATAGCAATCAGCCCCAGCATTTT.

The chain combines TRBV28 with TRBJ2-3; 14 bases are a match to TRBD2. Per the germline V gene, CDR1 is MDHEN and CDR2 is SYDVKM. V was clipped by 5 bases and J by 0 bases; unmatched bases: 4. The CDR3 spans 17 residues. The CDR3 nucleotides are TGTGCCAGCAGTCGCAGGACTAGCGGGAGGAGCACAGATACGCAGTATTTT. This translates into CASSRRTSGRSTDTQYF.

V is TRBV11-2 and J is TRBJ2-1, with TRBD1 as a possible D gene (5 bases). V lost 7 bases, J lost 1 base, and 14 bases lay in between. Germline V gives CDR1 SGHAT, CDR2 FQNNGV. The CDR3 runs 15 residues. The CDR3 spells CASTFRAGSYNEQFF. The DNA for the CDR3 is TGTGCCAGCACCTTCAGGGCCGGGTCCTACAATGAGCAGTTCTTC.

The gene calls are TRBV6-1 and TRBJ1-2, with D perhaps matching TRBD1 (6 bases). Between the trimmed V and J ends, which lost 6 bases and 5 bases, there was a span of 16 bases. Germline CDR1 and CDR2: MNHNS and SASEGT. This CDR3 has 14 amino acids. The DNA of the CDR3 is TGTGCCAGCAGCGCCAGGGGCTCTAGGTATGGCTACACCTTC. It specifies CASSARGSRYGYTF.

V gene TRBV19 combines with J gene TRBJ1-2; 9 nucleotides agree with TRBD1. Losses at the gene ends were 5 bases for V and 1 base for J; bases not matched to a gene: 2. The CDR3 consists of 14 residues. Per germline, CDR1 LNHDA and CDR2 SQIVND (reference sequence). The CDR3 protein is CASSQTGGNYGYTF. In nucleotides, the CDR3 is TGTGCCAGTAGTCAGACAGGGGGTAACTATGGCTACACCTTC.

The gene calls are TRBV7-2 and TRBJ1-2; D might be TRBD1 (6 bases). The germline V gene has CDR1 SGHTA and CDR2 FQGNSA. CDR3 length: 14 amino acids. V gave up 3 bases and J gave up 8 bases, with 16 bases separating them. CDR3 in amino acids: CASSLERQAGGYTF. The CDR3 coding sequence is TGTGCCAGCAGCTTGGAAAGACAGGCCGGAGGCTACACCTTC.

The chain combines TRBV19 with TRBJ2-1, with no clear D. The CDR3 covers 12 residues. Germline assignment: CDR1 LNHDA and CDR2 SQIVND (reference sequence). Trimming cost V 6 bases and J 5 bases, with 8 bases left between them. The CDR3 region has the DNA TGTGCCAGTAGCGGTCTACACAATGAGCAGTTCTTC. Its protein product is CASSGLHNEQFF.

The V gene is TRBV9, the J gene TRBJ2-3; 7 nucleotides line up with TRBD1. Germline trimming cut 4 bases from V and 3 bases from J; bases unmatched to any gene: 8. The CDR3 is 15 residues long. Germline lookup yields CDR1 SGDLS and CDR2 YYNGEE. The CDR3 coding sequence is TGTGCCAGCAGCCGACGGGACAGCTCTACAGATACGCAGTATTTT. Protein sequence: CASSRRDSSTDTQYF.

The chain combines TRBV6-1 with TRBJ2-5, with 8 bases aligning to TRBD1. Germline CDR1 and CDR2: MNHNS and SASEGT. There are 15 residues in the CDR3. The junction had 4 bases not matched to a gene; V was cut back by 2 bases and J by 2 bases. CDR3 amino acids: CASSEIQGVQETQYF. In DNA, the CDR3 is TGTGCCAGCAGTGAAATACAGGGGGTTCAAGAGACCCAGTACTTC.

The chain combines TRBV5-1 with TRBJ2-3; TRBD1 aligns across 8 bases. The J segment lost 3 bases and the V segment lost 3 bases, leaving 3 bases of the junction unmatched. Germline assignment: CDR1 SGHRS and CDR2 YFSETQ. The CDR3 is 14 residues long. The DNA of the CDR3 is TGCGCCAGCAGCTCCTGGACAGGGACAGATACGCAGTATTTT. Translating it yields CASSSWTGTDTQYF.

This rearrangement joins TRBV9 to TRBJ1-6; the match to TRBD1 covers 9 bases. CDR3 length: 15 amino acids. Germline CDR1 is SGDLS and CDR2 is YYNGEE. V shed 2 bases, J shed 4 bases, and the junction held 1 base outside the gene matches. The DNA for the CDR3 is TGTGCCAGCAGCGTCGGGACAGGGTATAATTCACCCCTCCACTTT. Translation: CASSVGTGYNSPLHF.

The chain uses TRBV2 and TRBJ2-5; tentatively, D is TRBD1 (6 bases). The J call may be mistaken, given a closer DNA end match to TRBJ2-7. The CDR3 runs 11 residues. Germline V gene data show CDR1 as SNHLY and CDR2 as FYNNEI. Here the CDR3 DNA reads TGTGCCAGCTCAGGGGCCTACGAGCAGTACTTC. This codes for CASSGAYEQYF.

This rearrangement joins TRBV10-1 to TRBJ2-3; 8 positions agree with TRBD2. The CDR3 has 16 residues. After removal of 1 base from V and 2 bases from J, the junction contained 5 bases not matched to a gene. Germline V gene sequence: CDR1 WNHNN, CDR2 SYGVQD (reference sequence). CDR3 protein: CASSELLLADTDTQYF. The CDR3, as DNA: TGCGCCAGCAGTGAGTTACTACTAGCGGACACAGATACGCAGTATTTT.

This chain uses TRBV5-1 with TRBJ2-2; the D gene is possibly TRBD1 (5 bases). This CDR3 region has 14 residues. Germline CDR1 is SGHRS and CDR2 is YFSETQ. Trimming cost V 0 bases and J 4 bases, with 7 bases left between them. The CDR3 loop reads CASSLEGRTGELFF. DNA for the CDR3: TGCGCCAGCAGCTTGGAGGGGCGCACCGGGGAGCTGTTTTTT.

The V gene is TRBV4-1, the J gene TRBJ1-5, with a weak D call TRBD1 (6 bases). Germline V gives CDR1 MGHRA, CDR2 YSYEKL. Between the trimmed V and J ends, which lost 2 bases and 3 bases, there was a span of 11 bases. CDR3 length: 15 residues. CDR3 amino acids: CASSQRQGPNQPQHF. CDR3 bases: TGCGCCAGCAGCCAAAGGCAGGGGCCCAATCAGCCCCAGCATTTT.